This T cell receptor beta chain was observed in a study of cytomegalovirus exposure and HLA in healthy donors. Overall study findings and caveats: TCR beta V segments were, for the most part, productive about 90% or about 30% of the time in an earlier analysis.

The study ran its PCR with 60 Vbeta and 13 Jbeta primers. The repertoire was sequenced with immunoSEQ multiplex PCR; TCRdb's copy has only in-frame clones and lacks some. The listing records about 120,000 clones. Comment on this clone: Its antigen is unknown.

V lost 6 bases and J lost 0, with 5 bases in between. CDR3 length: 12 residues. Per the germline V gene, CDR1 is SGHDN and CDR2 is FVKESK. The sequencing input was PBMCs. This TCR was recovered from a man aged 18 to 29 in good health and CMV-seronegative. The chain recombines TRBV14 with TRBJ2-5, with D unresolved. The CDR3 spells CASSRYQETQYF. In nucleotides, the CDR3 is TGTGCCAGCAGTCGTTACCAAGAGACCCAGTACTTC.